What follows describes a single T cell receptor beta chain. Its antigen remains unidentified. Libraries were prepared by immunoSEQ multiplex PCR; TCRdb keeps only in-frame clonotypes and omits some of them. The table lists about 1,500,000 clones, 95% to 97% of them singletons. These data belong to a study of shared clonotypes between healthy human individuals. Study in general: Serving as donors were a couple of women and a few men, whose ages spanned 18 to 49.

Every donor, a Caucasian adult, lived in Nashville, Tennessee. Study-level findings and limits: In this cohort, only blood was sampled, and tissue repertoires likely differ.

The CDR3 consists of 15 residues. Germline V gene data show CDR1 as SGDLS and CDR2 as YYNGEE. Trimming removed 4 bases from V and 3 bases from J; junction bases left unmatched: 6. The TCR comes from a man in his thirties or forties in good health. V gene TRBV9 combines with J gene TRBJ1-5; 8 nucleotides align to TRBD1. The sequenced sample was naive CD4+ T cells sorted from blood. As to subset: CD45RA+ positively selected. Here the CDR3 DNA reads TGTGCCAGCAGCAAGGGACAGGCCTTCAATCAGCCCCAGCATTTT. It yields the protein CASSKGQAFNQPQHF.